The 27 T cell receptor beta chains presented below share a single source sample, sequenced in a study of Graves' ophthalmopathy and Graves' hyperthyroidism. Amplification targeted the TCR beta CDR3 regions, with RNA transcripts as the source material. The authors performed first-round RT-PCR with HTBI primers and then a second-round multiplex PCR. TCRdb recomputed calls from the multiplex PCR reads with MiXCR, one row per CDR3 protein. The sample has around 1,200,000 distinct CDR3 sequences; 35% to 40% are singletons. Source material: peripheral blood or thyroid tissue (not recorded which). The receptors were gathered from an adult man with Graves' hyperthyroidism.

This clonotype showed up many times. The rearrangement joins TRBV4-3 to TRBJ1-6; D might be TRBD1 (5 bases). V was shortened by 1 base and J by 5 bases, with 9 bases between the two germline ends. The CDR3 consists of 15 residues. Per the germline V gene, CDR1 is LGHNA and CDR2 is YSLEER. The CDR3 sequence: CASSQVGGNNSPLHF. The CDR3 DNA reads TGCGCCAGCAGCCAAGTGGGGGGTAATAATTCACCCCTCCACTTT.

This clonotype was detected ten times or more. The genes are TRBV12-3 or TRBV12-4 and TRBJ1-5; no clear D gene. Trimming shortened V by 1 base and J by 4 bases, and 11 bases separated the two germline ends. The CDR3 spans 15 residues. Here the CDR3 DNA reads TGTGCCAGCAGTTTAGAGGGTTTTAGGAATCAGCCCCAGCATTTT. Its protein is CASSLEGFRNQPQHF.

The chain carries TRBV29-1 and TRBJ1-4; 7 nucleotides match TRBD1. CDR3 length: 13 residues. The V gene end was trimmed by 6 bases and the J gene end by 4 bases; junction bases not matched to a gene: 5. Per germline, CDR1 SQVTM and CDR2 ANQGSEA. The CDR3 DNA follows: TGCAGCGTGGAGGGACAGCTTAATGAAAAACTGTTTTTT. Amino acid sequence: CSVEGQLNEKLFF.

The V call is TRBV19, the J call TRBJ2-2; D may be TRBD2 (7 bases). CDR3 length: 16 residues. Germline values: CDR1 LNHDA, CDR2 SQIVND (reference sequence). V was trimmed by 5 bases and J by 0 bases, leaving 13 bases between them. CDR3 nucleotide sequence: TGTGCCAGTAGTGACTTCGGGGGGCCGAACACCGGGGAGCTGTTTTTT. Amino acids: CASSDFGGPNTGELFF.

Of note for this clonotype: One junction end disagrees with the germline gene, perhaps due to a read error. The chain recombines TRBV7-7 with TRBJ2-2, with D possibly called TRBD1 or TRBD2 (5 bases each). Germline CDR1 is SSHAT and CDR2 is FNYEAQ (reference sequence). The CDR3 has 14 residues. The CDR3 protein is CASSPGPTTGELFF. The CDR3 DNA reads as TGTGCTAGCAGCCCGGGACCGACCACCGGGGAGCTGTTTTTT.

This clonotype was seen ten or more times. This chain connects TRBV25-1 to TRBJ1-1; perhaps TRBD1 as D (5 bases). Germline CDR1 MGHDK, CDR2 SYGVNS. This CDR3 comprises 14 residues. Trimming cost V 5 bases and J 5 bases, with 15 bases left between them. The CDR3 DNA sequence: TGTGCCAGCAGTAGAGGGGCCGGGGGAACTGAAGCTTTCTTT. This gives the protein CASSRGAGGTEAFF.

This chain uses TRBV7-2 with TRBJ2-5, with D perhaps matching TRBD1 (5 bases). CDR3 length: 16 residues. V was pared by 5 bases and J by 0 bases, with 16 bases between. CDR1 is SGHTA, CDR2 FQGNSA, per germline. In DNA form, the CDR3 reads TGTGCCAGCAGCCCCCGACCAACAGGAAACCAAGAGACCCAGTACTTC. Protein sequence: CASSPRPTGNQETQYF.

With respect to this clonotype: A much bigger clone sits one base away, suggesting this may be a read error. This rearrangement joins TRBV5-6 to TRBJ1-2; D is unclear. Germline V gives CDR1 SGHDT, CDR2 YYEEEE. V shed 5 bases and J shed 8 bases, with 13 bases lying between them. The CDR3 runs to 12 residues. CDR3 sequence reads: CASRPSASGYTF. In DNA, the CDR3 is TGTGCCAGCAGACCCAGTGCTTCGGGCTACACCTTC.

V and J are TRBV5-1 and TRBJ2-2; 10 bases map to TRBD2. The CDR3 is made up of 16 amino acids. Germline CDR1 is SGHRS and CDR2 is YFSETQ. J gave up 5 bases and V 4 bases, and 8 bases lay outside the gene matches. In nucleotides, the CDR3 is TGCGCCAGCAGCACTACTAGCGGGGATTTTACCGGGGAGCTGTTTTTT. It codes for CASSTTSGDFTGELFF.

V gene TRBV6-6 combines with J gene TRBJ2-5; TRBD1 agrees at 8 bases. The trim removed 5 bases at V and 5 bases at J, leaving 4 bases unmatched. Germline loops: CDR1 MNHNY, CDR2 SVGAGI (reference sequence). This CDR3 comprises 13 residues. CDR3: CASSETGEETQYF. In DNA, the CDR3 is TGTGCCAGCAGTGAGACAGGGGAGGAGACCCAGTACTTC.

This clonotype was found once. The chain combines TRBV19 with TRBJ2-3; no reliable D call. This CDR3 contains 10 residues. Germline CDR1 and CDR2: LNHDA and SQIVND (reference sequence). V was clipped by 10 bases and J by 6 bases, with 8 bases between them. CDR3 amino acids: CATEADTQYF. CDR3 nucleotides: TGTGCCACAGAGGCCGATACGCAGTATTTT.

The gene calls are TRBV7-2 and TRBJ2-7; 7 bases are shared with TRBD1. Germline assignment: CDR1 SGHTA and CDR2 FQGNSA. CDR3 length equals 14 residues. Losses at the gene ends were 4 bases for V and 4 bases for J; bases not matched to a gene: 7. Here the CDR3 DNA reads TGTGCCAGCAGCTCCCGGGACAGATTGTACGAGCAGTACTTC. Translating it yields CASSSRDRLYEQYF.

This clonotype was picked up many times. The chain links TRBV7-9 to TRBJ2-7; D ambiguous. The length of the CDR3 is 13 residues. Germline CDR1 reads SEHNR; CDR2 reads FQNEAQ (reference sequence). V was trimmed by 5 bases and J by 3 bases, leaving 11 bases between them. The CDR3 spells CASSPQKNYEQYF. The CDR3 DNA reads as TGTGCCAGCAGCCCTCAGAAGAACTACGAGCAGTACTTC. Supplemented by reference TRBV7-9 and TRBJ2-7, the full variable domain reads DTGVSQNPRHKITKRGQNVTFRCDPISEHNRLYWYRQTLGQGPEFLTYFQNEAQLEKSRLLSDRFSAERPKGSFSTLEIQRTEQGDSAMYLCASSPQKNYEQYFGPGTRLTVT.

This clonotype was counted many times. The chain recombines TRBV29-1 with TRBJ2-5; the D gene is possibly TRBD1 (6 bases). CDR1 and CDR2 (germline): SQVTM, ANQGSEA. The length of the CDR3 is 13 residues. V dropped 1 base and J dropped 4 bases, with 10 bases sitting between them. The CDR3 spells CSVEATGGETQYF. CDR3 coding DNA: TGCAGCGTTGAAGCGACAGGTGGAGAGACCCAGTACTTC.

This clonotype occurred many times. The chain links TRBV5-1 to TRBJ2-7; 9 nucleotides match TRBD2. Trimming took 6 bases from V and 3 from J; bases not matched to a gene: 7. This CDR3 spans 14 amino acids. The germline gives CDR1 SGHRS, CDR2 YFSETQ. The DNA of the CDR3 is TGCGCCAGCACCCTAGAGACTAGCGGCTACGAGCAGTACTTC. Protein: CASTLETSGYEQYF.

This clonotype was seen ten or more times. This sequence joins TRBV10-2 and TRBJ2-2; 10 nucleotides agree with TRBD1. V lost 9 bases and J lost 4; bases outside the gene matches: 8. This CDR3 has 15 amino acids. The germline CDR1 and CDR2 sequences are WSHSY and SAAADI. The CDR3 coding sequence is TGCGCCAGTACCGGGACAGGGGTTACCACCGGGGAGCTGTTTTTT. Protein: CASTGTGVTTGELFF.

The CDR3 protein is CASSGVSGGFNTGELFF. CDR3 nucleotide sequence: TGTGCCAGCAGTGGCGTTAGCGGGGGTTTTAACACCGGGGAGCTGTTTTTT. The rearrangement uses TRBV6-6 and TRBJ2-2; 9 bases align to TRBD2. CDR3 length equals 17 residues. Germline CDR1 and CDR2: MNHNY and SVGAGI (reference sequence). Trimming at V came to 5 bases and at J to 2 bases, leaving 9 bases not matched to a gene.

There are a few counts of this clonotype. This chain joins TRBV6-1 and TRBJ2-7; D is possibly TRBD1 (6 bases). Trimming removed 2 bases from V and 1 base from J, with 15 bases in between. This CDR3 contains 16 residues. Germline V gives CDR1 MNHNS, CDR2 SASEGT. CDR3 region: CASSEIGGGRSYEQYF. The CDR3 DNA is TGTGCCAGCAGTGAAATTGGTGGGGGCCGGTCCTACGAGCAGTACTTC.

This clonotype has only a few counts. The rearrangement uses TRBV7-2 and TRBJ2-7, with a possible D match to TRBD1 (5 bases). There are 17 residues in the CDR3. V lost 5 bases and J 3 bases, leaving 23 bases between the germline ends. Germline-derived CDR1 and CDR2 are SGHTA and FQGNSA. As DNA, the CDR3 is TGTGCCAGCAGCCACAGAGCCGACAGTACATTTTTCTACGAGCAGTACTTC. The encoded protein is CASSHRADSTFFYEQYF.

The CDR3 here is CASSLRQGGPLHF. The CDR3 nucleotides read TGTGCCAGCAGCCTAAGACAGGGGGGACCCCTCCACTTT. This chain links TRBV7-2 with TRBJ1-6; 9 positions agree with TRBD1. The V and J ends lost 5 bases and 12 bases, in that order; junction bases with no gene match: 5. Germline loops: CDR1 SGHTA, CDR2 FQGNSA. The CDR3 has 13 amino acids. The full variable domain, in which reference TRBV7-2 and TRBJ1-6 provide the parts outside the CDR3, is GAGVSQSPSNKVTEKGKDVELRCDPISGHTALYWYRQSLGQGLEFLIYFQGNSAPDKSGLPSDRFSAERTGGSVSTLTIQRTQQEDSAVYLCASSLRQGGPLHFGNGTRLTVT.

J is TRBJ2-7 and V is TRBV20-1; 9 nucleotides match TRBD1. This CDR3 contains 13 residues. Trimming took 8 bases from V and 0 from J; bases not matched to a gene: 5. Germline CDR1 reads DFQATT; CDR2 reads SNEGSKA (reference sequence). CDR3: CSLGQGRSYEQYF. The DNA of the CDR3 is TGCAGTCTGGGACAGGGTCGCTCCTACGAGCAGTACTTC.

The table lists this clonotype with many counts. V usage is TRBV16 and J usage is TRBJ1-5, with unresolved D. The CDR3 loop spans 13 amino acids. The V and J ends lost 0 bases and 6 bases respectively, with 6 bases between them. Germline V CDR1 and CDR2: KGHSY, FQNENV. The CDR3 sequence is CASSQSQVQPQHF. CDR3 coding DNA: TGTGCCAGCAGCCAATCTCAAGTTCAGCCCCAGCATTTT.

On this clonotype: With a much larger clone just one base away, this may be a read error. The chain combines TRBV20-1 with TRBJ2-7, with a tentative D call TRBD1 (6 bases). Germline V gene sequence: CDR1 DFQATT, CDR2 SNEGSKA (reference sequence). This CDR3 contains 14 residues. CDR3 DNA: TGCAGTGCTCTGTACAGGGTCGGTTTCGACGAGCAGTGCTTC. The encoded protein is CSALYRVGFDEQCF.

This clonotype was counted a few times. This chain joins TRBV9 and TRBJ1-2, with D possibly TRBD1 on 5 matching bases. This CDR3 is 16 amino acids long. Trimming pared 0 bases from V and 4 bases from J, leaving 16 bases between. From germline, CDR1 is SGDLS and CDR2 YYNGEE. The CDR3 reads CASSVARGGRSYGYTF. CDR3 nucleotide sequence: TGTGCCAGCAGCGTAGCCCGGGGGGGACGAAGCTATGGCTACACCTTC.

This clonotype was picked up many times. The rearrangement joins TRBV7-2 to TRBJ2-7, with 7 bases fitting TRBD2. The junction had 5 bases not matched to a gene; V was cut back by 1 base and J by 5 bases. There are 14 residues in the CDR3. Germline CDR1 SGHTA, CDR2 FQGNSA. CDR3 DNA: TGTGCCAGCAGCTTAGAACTAGCGTACGACGAGCAGTACTTC. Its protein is CASSLELAYDEQYF.

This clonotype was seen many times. CDR3 in amino acids: CATLEGRNYGYTF. CDR3 nucleotides: TGTGCCACACTTGAAGGGCGGAACTATGGCTACACCTTC. The chain links TRBV2 to TRBJ1-2; D not resolved. Germline V gene sequence: CDR1 SNHLY, CDR2 FYNNEI. The CDR3 is 13 amino acids. V lost 10 bases to trimming and J lost 2 bases, with 14 bases between them.

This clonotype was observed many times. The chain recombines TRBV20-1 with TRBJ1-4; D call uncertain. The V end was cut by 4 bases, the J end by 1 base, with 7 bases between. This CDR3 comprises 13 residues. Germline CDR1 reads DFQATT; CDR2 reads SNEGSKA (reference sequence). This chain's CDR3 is CSAKYRTNEKLFF. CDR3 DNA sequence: TGCAGTGCTAAGTACAGAACTAATGAAAAACTGTTTTTT.